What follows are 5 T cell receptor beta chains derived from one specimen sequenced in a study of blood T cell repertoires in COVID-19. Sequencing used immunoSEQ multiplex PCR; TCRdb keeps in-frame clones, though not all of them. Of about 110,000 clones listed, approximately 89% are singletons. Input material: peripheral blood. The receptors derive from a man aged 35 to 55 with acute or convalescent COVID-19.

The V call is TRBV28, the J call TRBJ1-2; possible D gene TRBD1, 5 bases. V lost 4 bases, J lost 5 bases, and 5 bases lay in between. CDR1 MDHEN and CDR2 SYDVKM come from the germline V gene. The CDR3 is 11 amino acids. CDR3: CASSSGYGYTF. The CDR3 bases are TGTGCCAGCAGTTCAGGGTATGGCTACACCTTC.

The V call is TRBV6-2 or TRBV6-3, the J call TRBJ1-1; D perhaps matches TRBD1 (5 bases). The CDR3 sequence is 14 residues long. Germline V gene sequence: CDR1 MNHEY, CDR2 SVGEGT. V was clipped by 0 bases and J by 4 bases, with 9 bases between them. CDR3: CASSYSGGVTEAFF. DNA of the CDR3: TGTGCCAGCAGTTACTCGGGAGGGGTCACTGAAGCTTTCTTT.

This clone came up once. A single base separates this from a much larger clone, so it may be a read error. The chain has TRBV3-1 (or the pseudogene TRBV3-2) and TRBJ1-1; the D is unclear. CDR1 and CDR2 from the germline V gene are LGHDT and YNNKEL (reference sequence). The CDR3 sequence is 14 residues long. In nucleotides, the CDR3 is TGTGCCGGCAGCCATGGAGGCGGACTCACTGAAGCTTTCTTT. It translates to CAGSHGGGLTEAFF.

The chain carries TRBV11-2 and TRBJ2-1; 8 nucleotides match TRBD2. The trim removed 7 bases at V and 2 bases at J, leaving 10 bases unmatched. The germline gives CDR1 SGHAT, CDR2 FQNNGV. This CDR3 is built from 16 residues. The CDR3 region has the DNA TGTGCCAGCATCCCCTGGGCGGGAGGCCCCTACAATGAGCAGTTCTTC. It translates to CASIPWAGGPYNEQFF. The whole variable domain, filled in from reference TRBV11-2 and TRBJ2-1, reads EAGVAQSPRYKIIEKRQSVAFWCNPISGHATLYWYQQILGQGPKLLIQFQNNGVVDDSQLPKDRFSAERLKGVDSTLKIQPAKLEDSAVYLCASIPWAGGPYNEQFFGPGTRLTVL.

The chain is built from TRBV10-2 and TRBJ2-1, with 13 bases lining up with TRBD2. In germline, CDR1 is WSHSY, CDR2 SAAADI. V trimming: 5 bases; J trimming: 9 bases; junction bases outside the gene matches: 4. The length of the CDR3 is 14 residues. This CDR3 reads CASSWTSGGGEQFF. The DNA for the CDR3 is TGCGCCAGCAGTTGGACTAGCGGGGGAGGTGAGCAGTTCTTC.